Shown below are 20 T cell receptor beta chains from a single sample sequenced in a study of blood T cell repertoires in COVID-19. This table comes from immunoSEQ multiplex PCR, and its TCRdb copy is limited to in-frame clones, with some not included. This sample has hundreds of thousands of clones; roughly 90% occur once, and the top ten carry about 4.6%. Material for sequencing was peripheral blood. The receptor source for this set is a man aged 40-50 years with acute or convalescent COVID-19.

CDR3 protein: CAWGRTGYGGYTF. The CDR3 DNA reads TGTGCCTGGGGGCGAACAGGGTACGGCGGCTACACCTTC. This chain uses TRBV30 with TRBJ1-2; tentative D call: TRBD1 (6 bases). The germline CDR1 and CDR2 sequences are GTSNPN and SVGIG (reference sequence). The CDR3 sequence is 13 residues long. Trimming shortened V by 5 bases and J by 8 bases, and 18 bases separated the two germline ends.

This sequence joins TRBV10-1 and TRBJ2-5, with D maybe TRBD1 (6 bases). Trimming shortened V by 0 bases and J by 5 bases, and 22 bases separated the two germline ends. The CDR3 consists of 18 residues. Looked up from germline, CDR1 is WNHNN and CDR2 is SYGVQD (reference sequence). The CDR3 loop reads CASSESSFEGVAWETQYF. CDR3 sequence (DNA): TGCGCCAGCAGTGAGTCGAGCTTTGAGGGGGTAGCCTGGGAGACCCAGTACTTC.

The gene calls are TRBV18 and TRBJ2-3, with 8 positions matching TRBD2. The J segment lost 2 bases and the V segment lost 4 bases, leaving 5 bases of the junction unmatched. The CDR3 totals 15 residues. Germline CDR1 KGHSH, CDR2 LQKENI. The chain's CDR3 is CASSLTGGSTDTQYF. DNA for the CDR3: TGTGCCAGCTCACTGACGGGGGGGTCCACAGATACGCAGTATTTT.

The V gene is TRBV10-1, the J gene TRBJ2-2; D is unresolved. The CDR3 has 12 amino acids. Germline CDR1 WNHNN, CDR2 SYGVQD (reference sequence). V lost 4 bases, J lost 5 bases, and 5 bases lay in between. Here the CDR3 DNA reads TGCGCCAGCAGTGGTTCGACCGGGGAGCTGTTTTTT. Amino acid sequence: CASSGSTGELFF.

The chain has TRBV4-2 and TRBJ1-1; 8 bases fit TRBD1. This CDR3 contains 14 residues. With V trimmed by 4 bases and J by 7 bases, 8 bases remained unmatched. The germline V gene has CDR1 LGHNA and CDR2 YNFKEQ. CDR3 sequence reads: CASSRLQGESEAFF. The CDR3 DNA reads TGTGCCAGCAGCCGACTACAGGGGGAGAGTGAAGCTTTCTTT.

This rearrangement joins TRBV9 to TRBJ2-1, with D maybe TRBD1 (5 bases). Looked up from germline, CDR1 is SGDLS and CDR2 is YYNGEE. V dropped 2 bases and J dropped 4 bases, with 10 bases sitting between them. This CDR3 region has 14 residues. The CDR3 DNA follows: TGTGCCAGCAGCGTCTCAAGGGGTTACAATGAGCAGTTCTTC. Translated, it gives CASSVSRGYNEQFF.

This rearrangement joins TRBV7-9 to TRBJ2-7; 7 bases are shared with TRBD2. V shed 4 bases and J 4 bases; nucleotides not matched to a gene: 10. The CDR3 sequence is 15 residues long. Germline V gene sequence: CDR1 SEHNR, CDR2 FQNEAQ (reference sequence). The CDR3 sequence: CASSSPGTKFYEQYF. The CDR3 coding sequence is TGTGCCAGCAGCTCCCCCGGGACTAAATTTTACGAGCAGTACTTC.

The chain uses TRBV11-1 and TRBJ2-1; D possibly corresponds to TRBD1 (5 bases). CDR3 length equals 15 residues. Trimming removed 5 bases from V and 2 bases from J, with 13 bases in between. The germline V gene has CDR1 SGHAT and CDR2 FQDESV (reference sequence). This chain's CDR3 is CASSLPGSPYNEQFF. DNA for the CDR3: TGTGCCAGCAGCCTCCCAGGGTCCCCCTACAATGAGCAGTTCTTC.

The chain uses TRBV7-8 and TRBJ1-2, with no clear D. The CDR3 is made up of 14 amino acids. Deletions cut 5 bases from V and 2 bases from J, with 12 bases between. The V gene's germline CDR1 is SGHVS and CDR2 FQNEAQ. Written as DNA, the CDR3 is TGTGCCAGCAGCCATGCGACGGAGAACTATGGCTACACCTTC. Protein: CASSHATENYGYTF.

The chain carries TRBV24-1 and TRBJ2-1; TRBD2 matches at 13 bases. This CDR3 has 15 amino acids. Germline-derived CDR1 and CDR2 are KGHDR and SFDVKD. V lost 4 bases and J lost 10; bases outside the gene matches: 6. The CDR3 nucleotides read TGTGCCACCAGTGACCCGGGACTAGCGGGGAGCGAGCAGTTCTTC. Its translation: CATSDPGLAGSEQFF.

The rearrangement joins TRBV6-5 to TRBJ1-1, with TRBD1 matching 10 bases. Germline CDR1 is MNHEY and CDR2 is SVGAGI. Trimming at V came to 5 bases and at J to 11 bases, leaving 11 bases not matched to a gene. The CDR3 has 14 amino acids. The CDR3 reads CASSTRQGAGGAFF. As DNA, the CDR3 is TGTGCCAGCAGTACCCGACAGGGGGCTGGGGGCGCTTTCTTT.

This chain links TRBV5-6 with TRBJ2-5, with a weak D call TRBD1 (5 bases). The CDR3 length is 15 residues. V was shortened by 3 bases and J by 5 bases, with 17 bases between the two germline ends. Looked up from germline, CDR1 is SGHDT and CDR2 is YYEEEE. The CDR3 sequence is CASSSIVTDGETQYF. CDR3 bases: TGTGCCAGCAGCTCGATCGTGACAGACGGGGAGACCCAGTACTTC.

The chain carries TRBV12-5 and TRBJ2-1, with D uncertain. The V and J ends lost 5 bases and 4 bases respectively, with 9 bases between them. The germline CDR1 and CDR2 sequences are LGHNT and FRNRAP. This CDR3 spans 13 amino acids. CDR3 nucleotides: TGTGCTAGTGGTCCTGGAGCTTACAATGAGCAGTTCTTC. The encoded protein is CASGPGAYNEQFF.

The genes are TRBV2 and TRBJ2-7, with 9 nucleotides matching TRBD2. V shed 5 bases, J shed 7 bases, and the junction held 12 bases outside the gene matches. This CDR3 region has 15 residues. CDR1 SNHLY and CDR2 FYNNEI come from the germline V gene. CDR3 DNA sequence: TGTGCCAGCAGTCCAAGGAGCGGGGGGCTAGGGGAGCAGTACTTC. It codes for CASSPRSGGLGEQYF.

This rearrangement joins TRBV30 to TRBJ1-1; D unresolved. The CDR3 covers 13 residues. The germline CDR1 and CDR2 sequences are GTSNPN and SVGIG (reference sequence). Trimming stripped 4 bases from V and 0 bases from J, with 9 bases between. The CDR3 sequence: CAWTQQMNTEAFF. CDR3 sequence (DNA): TGTGCCTGGACACAGCAGATGAACACTGAAGCTTTCTTT.

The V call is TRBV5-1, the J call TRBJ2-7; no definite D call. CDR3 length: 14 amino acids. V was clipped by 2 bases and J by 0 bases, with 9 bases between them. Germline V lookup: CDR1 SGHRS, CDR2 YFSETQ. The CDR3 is CASSFQPSSYEQYF. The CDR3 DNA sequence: TGCGCCAGCAGCTTCCAACCGAGCTCCTACGAGCAGTACTTC.

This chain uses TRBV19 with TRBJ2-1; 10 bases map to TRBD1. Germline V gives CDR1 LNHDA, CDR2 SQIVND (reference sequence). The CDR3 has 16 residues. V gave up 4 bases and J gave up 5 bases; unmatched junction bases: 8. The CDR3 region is CASSKGQGIVDNEQFF. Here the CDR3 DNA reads TGTGCCAGTAGTAAGGGACAGGGGATCGTGGACAATGAGCAGTTCTTC.

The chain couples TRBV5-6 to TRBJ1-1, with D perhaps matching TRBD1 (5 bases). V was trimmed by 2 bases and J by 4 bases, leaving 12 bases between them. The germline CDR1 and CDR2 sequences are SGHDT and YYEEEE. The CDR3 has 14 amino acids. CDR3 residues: CASSFGARITEAFF. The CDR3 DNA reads TGTGCCAGCAGCTTTGGGGCGAGGATCACTGAAGCTTTCTTT.

CDR3 DNA: TGTGCCTGGAGTGTAAACGGGGGTGATGAGCAGTTCTTC. Its translation is CAWSVNGGDEQFF. This chain links TRBV30 with TRBJ2-1; possible D gene TRBD2, 6 bases. Germline loops: CDR1 GTSNPN, CDR2 SVGIG (reference sequence). V was pared by 0 bases and J by 8 bases, with 11 bases between. This CDR3 region has 13 residues.

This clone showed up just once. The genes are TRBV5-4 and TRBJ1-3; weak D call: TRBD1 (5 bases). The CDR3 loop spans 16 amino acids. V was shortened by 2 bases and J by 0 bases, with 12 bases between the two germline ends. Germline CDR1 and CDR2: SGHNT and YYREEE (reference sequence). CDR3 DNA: TGTGCCAGCAGCTTTGGGGGGTCAAGCTCTGGAAACACCATATATTTT. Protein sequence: CASSFGGSSSGNTIYF.